One TCR beta chain is described in this entry. The sample comes from a study of blood T cell repertoires in COVID-19. Living in about two dozen US areas, the participants were between 18 and 89 years of age. The CDR3 totals 15 residues. The ends were cut back, 0 bases at V and 7 bases at J, with 14 bases in the middle. Germline V lookup: CDR1 SGHRS, CDR2 YFSETQ. In the source study's methods: Reference gene primer amplification gave estimated nucleated cell counts. Sequenced by immunoSEQ multiplex PCR; TCRdb stores in-frame clones only, minus some. V and J calls and clone size follow that table, whereas D and trimming were derived from the DNA. The sample lists around 240,000 clones; roughly 82% were seen once.

V usage is TRBV5-1 and J usage is TRBJ1-3, with no clear D. This TCR came from a woman between 50 and 59 years old who had recovered from COVID-19. The source material was PBMCs or T cells enriched from blood (not recorded which). This CDR3 reads CASSLDAGKGNTIYF. CDR3 in DNA: TGCGCCAGCAGCTTGGACGCGGGAAAGGGTAACACCATATATTTT. The full variable domain, with the rest looked up from reference TRBV5-1 and TRBJ1-3, is KAGVTQTPRYLIKTRGQQVTLSCSPISGHRSVSWYQQTPGQGLQFLFEYFSETQRNKGNFPGRFSGRQFSNSRSEMNVSTLELGDSALYLCASSLDAGKGNTIYFGEGSWLTVV.